This TCR beta chain was recovered during a study of cytomegalovirus exposure and HLA in healthy donors. Across the study: Genetic ancestry analysis placed approximately 78% of the roughly 400 donors that were genotyped in the Caucasian-associated cluster.

This clone occurred once. As yet, its antigen is unknown. Study-wide points: Most of the TCR beta V segments (in an earlier analysis) were productive either about 87% or about 30% of the time. Cytomegalovirus-associated TCR beta chains were listed, numbering 164. Per a later analysis, about 17,000 TCR beta sequences showed association with HLA alleles at 0.05 false discovery rate.

The primer mix had 60 Vbeta and 13 Jbeta primers. Sequenced by immunoSEQ multiplex PCR; TCRdb stores in-frame clones only, minus some. This sample has under 110,000 clones, with under 85% found just once. Sequencing was performed on PBMCs. The sequence came from a man aged 40-49 years in good health and CMV-seronegative.

CDR3 DNA sequence: TGTGCCAGCAGTTCCCCCCGGGGGGGCGGTACTGAAGCTTTCTTT. Protein product: CASSSPRGGGTEAFF. V gene TRBV27 combines with J gene TRBJ1-1; possible D gene TRBD1, 6 bases. This CDR3 has 15 amino acids. Germline V gene sequence: CDR1 MNHEY, CDR2 SMNVEV (reference sequence). V lost 4 bases and J lost 5, with 17 bases in between.